This TCR beta chain appears in the sequencing data of a study of CD8 T cells in Susac syndrome. A note on this clonotype: Its specificity is unknown.

CD8+ and CD4+ blood T cells underwent TCR beta sequencing. Age- and sex-matched healthy donors served as the control group. RNA in amounts of about 0.45 to 1 ug was reverse transcribed with random hexamers. TCR beta CDR3 was amplified by immunoSEQ covering 54 Vbeta and 13 Jbeta. Via MiXCR, TCRdb re-called the immunoSEQ multiplex PCR reads, giving one row per CDR3 protein. The repertoire holds more than 95,000 distinct CDR3 sequences, with 90% to 95% as singletons. Findings of the study overall: A relatively small number of individuals underwent TCR sequencing and HLA analysis.

Trimming left V 1 base short and J 3 bases short, with 7 bases between. The germline gives CDR1 SGHTA, CDR2 FQGNSA. The CDR3 totals 14 residues. The receptor was derived from a human donor in good health. This sequence joins TRBV7-2 and TRBJ2-1, with D hard to call. What was sequenced was CD4+ T cells from PBMCs. The CDR3 DNA reads as TGTGCCAGCAGCTTAGGGGGTTTCTACAATGAGCAGTTCTTC. Translated: CASSLGGFYNEQFF.